The next 11 T cell receptor beta chains were all read from a single sample in a study of blood T cells in healthy people across ages. With a J-beta primer mix and a sample-barcoded 5' primer, a second PCR ran roughly 7 to 11 cycles. TCRdb redid the calling of the 5' RACE reads with MiXCR, one entry per CDR3 protein. The sample lists 600,000 to 650,000 distinct CDR3 sequences; around three fifths were seen once. Material for sequencing was blood. The receptors were gathered from a man aged 55 to 69 in good health.

V usage is TRBV11-2 and J usage is TRBJ2-7, with 7 bases lining up with TRBD1. The CDR3 spans 15 residues. In germline, CDR1 is SGHAT, CDR2 FQNNGV. J gave up 7 bases and V 1 base, and 10 bases lay outside the gene matches. As DNA, the CDR3 is TGTGCCAGCAGCTTAGCGGACAGGCTCTACAATGAGCAGTACTTC. Translated, it gives CASSLADRLYNEQYF.

This chain links TRBV20-1 with TRBJ2-5, with 8 bases aligning to TRBD1. The CDR3 covers 14 residues. The V gene's germline CDR1 is DFQATT and CDR2 SNEGSKA (reference sequence). With V trimmed by 3 bases and J by 6 bases, 9 bases remained unmatched. DNA of the CDR3: TGCAGTGCTAGTTCGGACAGGGTGTGGAAGACCCAGTACTTC. This encodes CSASSDRVWKTQYF.

In this sample, this clonotype turned up a few times. The chain carries TRBV20-1 and TRBJ1-6, with a possible D match to TRBD1 (5 bases). Germline-derived CDR1 and CDR2 are DFQATT and SNEGSKA (reference sequence). Trimming removed 5 bases from V and 6 bases from J, with 20 bases in between. This CDR3 comprises 16 residues. The CDR3 is CSAAGGVGTANSPLHF. The CDR3 DNA reads TGCAGTGCTGCCGGGGGGGTGGGCACAGCTAATTCACCCCTCCACTTT.

The rearrangement joins TRBV2 to TRBJ2-2, with TRBD1 matching over 7 bases. The CDR3 spans 15 residues. The junction had 5 bases not matched to a gene; V was cut back by 4 bases and J by 3 bases. The germline V gene has CDR1 SNHLY and CDR2 FYNNEI. This CDR3 is CASSGQGVDTGELFF. CDR3 bases: TGTGCCAGCAGTGGACAGGGTGTGGACACCGGGGAGCTGTTTTTT.

V gene TRBV18 combines with J gene TRBJ1-5; 7 nucleotides agree with TRBD1. The CDR3 length is 15 residues. Germline CDR1 and CDR2: KGHSH and LQKENI. The junction had 7 bases not matched to a gene; V was cut back by 3 bases and J by 5 bases. The CDR3 here is CASSPTHQGDQPQHF. The CDR3 nucleotides read TGTGCCAGCTCACCTACGCACCAGGGGGATCAGCCCCAGCATTTT.

This clonotype was observed at least ten times. The CDR3 DNA is TGTGCCAGCAGCGTAGCGGGGGGCGAGACCCAGTACTTC. Protein product: CASSVAGGETQYF. This chain connects TRBV9 to TRBJ2-5; perhaps TRBD2 as D (7 bases). V was shortened by 0 bases and J by 5 bases, with 8 bases between the two germline ends. The CDR3 totals 13 residues. Germline values: CDR1 SGDLS, CDR2 YYNGEE. Using reference TRBV9 and TRBJ2-5 for the parts outside the CDR3, the full variable domain is DSGVTQTPKHLITATGQRVTLRCSPRSGDLSVYWYQQSLDQGLQFLIQYYNGEERAKGNILERFSAQQFPDLHSELNLSSLELGDSALYFCASSVAGGETQYFGPGTRLLVL.

V and J are TRBV29-1 and TRBJ1-4; D is perhaps TRBD1 (5 bases). Germline lookup yields CDR1 SQVTM and CDR2 ANQGSEA. The CDR3 is 15 residues long. V gave up 5 bases and J gave up 3 bases, with 16 bases separating them. The CDR3 protein is CSVPLTPGANEKLFF. Written as DNA, the CDR3 is TGCAGCGTTCCCCTAACCCCGGGGGCTAATGAAAAACTGTTTTTT.

The chain recombines TRBV20-1 with TRBJ2-1, with a weak D call TRBD1 (5 bases). Germline V gene sequence: CDR1 DFQATT, CDR2 SNEGSKA (reference sequence). The germline V and J ends were trimmed by 1 base and 0 bases, with 16 bases remaining between them. This CDR3 has 17 residues. Here the CDR3 reads CSARARADKSSYNEQFF. The CDR3 DNA reads TGCAGTGCTAGAGCACGGGCGGACAAAAGCTCCTACAATGAGCAGTTCTTC.

V is TRBV20-1 and J is TRBJ2-3, with TRBD2 matching over 11 bases. The CDR3 has 14 amino acids. V dropped 3 bases and J dropped 3; count of bases not matched to a gene: 2. Germline values: CDR1 DFQATT, CDR2 SNEGSKA (reference sequence). DNA for the CDR3: TGCAGTGCTAGTGTAGCGGGGGGGACAGATACGCAGTATTTT. Its translation: CSASVAGGTDTQYF.

This rearrangement joins TRBV20-1 to TRBJ2-3; no reliable D call. CDR1 and CDR2 (germline): DFQATT, SNEGSKA (reference sequence). V lost 2 bases to trimming and J lost 0 bases, with 6 bases between them. The CDR3 is 13 amino acids. CDR3 sequence: CSARRESTDTQYF. DNA of the CDR3: TGCAGTGCTAGACGTGAGAGCACAGATACGCAGTATTTT.

The chain recombines TRBV2 with TRBJ1-6, with D hard to call. Per germline, CDR1 SNHLY and CDR2 FYNNEI. The V end was cut by 5 bases, the J end by 0 bases, with 5 bases between. This CDR3 is built from 14 residues. The DNA for the CDR3 is TGTGCCAGCAGTCAGAGCTCCTATAATTCACCCCTCCACTTT. It yields the protein CASSQSSYNSPLHF.